The 22 T cell receptor beta chains presented below share a single source sample, sequenced in a study of T cell changes during pregnancy in multiple sclerosis. TCRdb's copy holds only in-frame clones and misses some; the assay was immunoSEQ multiplex PCR. The table shows about 120,000 clones, with approximately 93% occurring only once. This sample comprised peripheral blood, obtained before pregnancy. The origin of the receptors is a female donor with multiple sclerosis, enrolled in a pregnancy study.

The genes are TRBV11-2 and TRBJ2-6; 10 bases align to TRBD1. V dropped 3 bases and J dropped 3; count of bases not matched to a gene: 8. Germline V gives CDR1 SGHAT, CDR2 FQNNGV. CDR3 size: 18 residues. CDR3 bases: TGTGCCAGCAGCTTCGGACCGGGACAGGGGTTTGGGGCCAACGTCCTGACTTTC. It encodes CASSFGPGQGFGANVLTF.

The chain carries TRBV5-1 and TRBJ1-2, with 7 positions matching TRBD1. Trimming removed 3 bases from V and 3 bases from J; junction bases left unmatched: 8. The V gene's germline CDR1 is SGHRS and CDR2 YFSETQ. This CDR3 is built from 15 residues. The CDR3 DNA sequence: TGCGCCAGCAGCTCTCTACTTGGGACAGACTATGGCTACACCTTC. Protein: CASSSLLGTDYGYTF.

The rearrangement joins TRBV19 to TRBJ2-3; 8 nucleotides line up with TRBD2. Germline V CDR1 and CDR2: LNHDA, SQIVND (reference sequence). V lost 0 bases and J lost 3; bases outside the gene matches: 5. This CDR3 has 16 residues. CDR3 bases: TGTGCCAGTAGTATAGATCTCCGGGGGGGAACAGATACGCAGTATTTT. Its protein is CASSIDLRGGTDTQYF.

The chain combines TRBV4-2 with TRBJ1-1, with D possibly TRBD1 on 5 matching bases. Trimming took 4 bases from V and 4 from J, leaving 10 bases between them. This CDR3 has 13 residues. Germline V gene data show CDR1 as LGHNA and CDR2 as YNFKEQ. The CDR3 bases are TGTGCCAGCAGCCTGGGAGGGGCCACTGAAGCTTTCTTT. Protein product: CASSLGGATEAFF.

This chain joins TRBV19 and TRBJ2-1, with 9 bases fitting TRBD2. The CDR3 is made up of 14 amino acids. Germline CDR1 is LNHDA and CDR2 is SQIVND (reference sequence). With V trimmed by 3 bases and J by 8 bases, 5 bases remained unmatched. CDR3 bases: TGTGCCAGTAGTATTCGAGTAGCGGGGGATGAGCAGTTCTTC. It yields the protein CASSIRVAGDEQFF.

The rearrangement joins TRBV2 to TRBJ2-5; D unclear. Trimming left V 3 bases short and J 1 base short, with 9 bases between. The germline gives CDR1 SNHLY, CDR2 FYNNEI. The CDR3 has 14 amino acids. CDR3 protein: CASSEMRSQETQYF. For the CDR3, the DNA is TGTGCCAGCAGTGAGATGAGGTCCCAAGAGACCCAGTACTTC.

V and J are TRBV28 and TRBJ1-1; 9 positions agree with TRBD1. The CDR3 is made up of 16 amino acids. Germline V gene sequence: CDR1 MDHEN, CDR2 SYDVKM. V was clipped by 3 bases and J by 1 base; unmatched bases: 6. CDR3 in amino acids: CASSLPLGQGNTEAFF. The CDR3, as DNA: TGTGCCAGCAGTTTGCCCCTGGGACAGGGGAACACTGAAGCTTTCTTT.

The chain couples TRBV27 to TRBJ1-5; D not certain. The CDR3 spans 14 residues. V gave up 6 bases and J gave up 0 bases, with 9 bases separating them. The germline V gene encodes CDR1 MNHEY and CDR2 SMNVEV (reference sequence). CDR3 amino acids: CASSEAPSNQPQHF. The CDR3, as DNA: TGTGCCAGCAGCGAGGCGCCTAGCAATCAGCCCCAGCATTTT.

Notes on this clone: A read error may account for a junction end that differs from germline. The rearrangement links TRBV19 to TRBJ2-7, with TRBD1 matching 12 bases. This CDR3 is built from 16 residues. Germline V gene sequence: CDR1 LNHDA, CDR2 SQIVND (reference sequence). The CDR3, as DNA: TGTGCCAGTAGTTTTGACCGGGACAGGGGGCTTTACGGGCAGTACTTC. It codes for CASSFDRDRGLYGQYF.

The rearrangement links TRBV2 to TRBJ2-3; TRBD1 matches at 7 bases. Germline loops: CDR1 SNHLY, CDR2 FYNNEI. The CDR3 sequence is 14 residues long. The ends lost 9 bases at V and 2 bases at J; junction bases unmatched: 8. This chain's CDR3 is CASPPTGPTDTQYF. DNA for the CDR3: TGTGCCAGTCCCCCGACAGGGCCCACAGATACGCAGTATTTT.

This clone appeared once. The chain couples TRBV7-3 to TRBJ2-1, with D maybe TRBD2 (7 bases). Germline V gene sequence: CDR1 SGHTA, CDR2 FQGTGA. CDR3 length: 14 amino acids. V was clipped by 4 bases and J by 7 bases, with 14 bases between them. The CDR3 DNA reads as TGTGCCAGCAGCTCCCGGGGGGCGGAAAATGAGCAGTTCTTC. This sequence encodes CASSSRGAENEQFF.

V gene TRBV28 combines with J gene TRBJ2-1; D possibly corresponds to TRBD1 (5 bases). There are 12 residues in the CDR3. Germline assignment: CDR1 MDHEN and CDR2 SYDVKM. Trimming took off 7 bases at V and 6 bases at J, with 10 bases between the two ends. CDR3 sequence (DNA): TGTGCCAGCATAAATAGGGGCAATGAGCAGTTCTTC. This codes for CASINRGNEQFF.

This chain uses TRBV19 with TRBJ1-1; D is undetermined. The germline V gene has CDR1 LNHDA and CDR2 SQIVND (reference sequence). The CDR3 runs to 12 residues. V was shortened by 6 bases and J by 4 bases, with 9 bases between the two germline ends. CDR3 sequence (DNA): TGTGCCAGTAGCCTCCCAGGCACTGAAGCTTTCTTT. This encodes CASSLPGTEAFF. Using reference TRBV19 and TRBJ1-1 for the parts outside the CDR3, the full variable domain is DGGITQSPKYLFRKEGQNVTLSCEQNLNHDAMYWYRQDPGQGLRLIYYSQIVNDFQKGDIAEGYSVSREKKESFPLTVTSAQKNPTAFYLCASSLPGTEAFFGQGTRLTVV.

The V call is TRBV11-3, the J call TRBJ2-7; D is uncertain. CDR1 is SGHNT, CDR2 YENEEA, per germline. There are 13 residues in the CDR3. Trimming pared 5 bases from V and 0 bases from J, leaving 8 bases between. The CDR3 nucleotides read TGTGCCAGCAGCCATAGAGGCTCCTACGAGCAGTACTTC. Amino acids: CASSHRGSYEQYF.

The V gene is TRBV15, the J gene TRBJ2-7, with 8 bases fitting TRBD2. The germline V gene has CDR1 LNHNV and CDR2 YYDKDF (reference sequence). The CDR3 has 15 residues. V was pared by 1 base and J by 3 bases, with 5 bases of the junction left unmatched. The chain's CDR3 is CATSRALAGGYEQYF. Written as DNA, the CDR3 is TGTGCCACCAGCAGAGCGCTAGCGGGTGGCTACGAGCAGTACTTC. Using reference TRBV15 and TRBJ2-7 for the parts outside the CDR3, the full variable domain is DAMVIQNPRYQVTQFGKPVTLSCSQTLNHNVMYWYQQKSSQAPKLLFHYYDKDFNNEADTPDNFQSRRPNTSFCFLDIRSPGLGDTAMYLCATSRALAGGYEQYFGPGTRLTVT.

The CDR3 sequence is CASSPWTAAYNEQFF. CDR3 nucleotides: TGTGCCAGCAGCCCCTGGACAGCGGCCTACAATGAGCAGTTCTTC. The chain joins TRBV9 to TRBJ2-1, with TRBD1 as a possible D gene (6 bases). Trimming took 4 bases from V and 2 from J, leaving 13 bases between them. Germline V gene data show CDR1 as SGDLS and CDR2 as YYNGEE. This CDR3 is built from 15 residues.

J is TRBJ2-4 and V is TRBV11-2, with 7 bases fitting TRBD1. V dropped 5 bases and J dropped 0; count of bases not matched to a gene: 4. From germline, CDR1 is SGHAT and CDR2 FQNNGV. The CDR3 is 15 amino acids. CDR3 nucleotide sequence: TGTGCCAGCAGCCCACAGGGGCTAGCCAAAAACATTCAGTACTTC. Its translation is CASSPQGLAKNIQYF.

V usage is TRBV25-1 and J usage is TRBJ1-2; TRBD1 is a possible D gene (6 bases). Germline values: CDR1 MGHDK, CDR2 SYGVNS. The CDR3 has 13 residues. The V gene lost 2 bases and the J gene lost 6 bases, with 10 bases spanning the gap. The CDR3 region has the DNA TGTGCCAGCAGTGAAGCTTGGGGGCATGGCTACACCTTC. It specifies CASSEAWGHGYTF.

The rearrangement joins TRBV10-2 to TRBJ1-1; 9 nucleotides agree with TRBD1. CDR1 is WSHSY and CDR2 is SAAADI in the germline V gene. This CDR3 contains 13 residues. J lost 6 bases, V lost 8 bases, and 7 bases had no gene match. CDR3 residues: CASFDRGDPEAFF. CDR3 sequence (DNA): TGCGCCAGCTTTGACAGGGGGGACCCTGAAGCTTTCTTT.

The chain links TRBV10-2 to TRBJ2-1, with TRBD2 matching over 10 bases. CDR3 length: 14 residues. Per germline, CDR1 WSHSY and CDR2 SAAADI. With 8 bases clipped from V and 6 bases from J, the junction kept 7 bases outside the gene matches. DNA for the CDR3: TGCGCCAGCCGAGCGGGAGGGCCCATCAATGAGCAGTTCTTC. Translation: CASRAGGPINEQFF.

The chain joins TRBV6-4 to TRBJ2-3; D remains ambiguous. In germline, CDR1 is MRHNA, CDR2 SNTAGT. CDR3 length: 14 residues. Trimming left V 3 bases short and J 0 bases short, with 7 bases between. The CDR3 sequence: CASSEMASTDTQYF. The CDR3 region has the DNA TGTGCCAGCAGTGAGATGGCCAGCACAGATACGCAGTATTTT.

This sequence joins TRBV7-6 and TRBJ2-1; TRBD2 might be the D (5 bases). This CDR3 contains 14 residues. The V end lost 4 bases, the J end lost 6 bases, and 13 bases lay between the germline ends. Germline V lookup: CDR1 SGHVS, CDR2 FNYEAQ. The CDR3 protein is CASSSFAEGNEQFF. The CDR3 coding sequence is TGTGCCAGCAGCTCGTTCGCCGAGGGCAATGAGCAGTTCTTC.